The 11 T cell receptor beta chains listed next were all sequenced from one sample in a study of blood T cell repertoires in COVID-19. Assay: immunoSEQ multiplex PCR; the TCRdb copy retains only in-frame clones and omits some. This repertoire shows fewer than 350,000 clones, about four fifths found once; its top ten account for just under 3%. Sequencing was done on a sample of peripheral blood. All receptors derive from a woman aged 60-75 years with active or convalescent COVID-19.

The J gene is TRBJ2-3, the V gene TRBV2; TRBD1 is a possible D gene (6 bases). There are 15 residues in the CDR3. The V end was cut by 1 base, the J end by 1 base, with 9 bases between. CDR1 and CDR2 from the germline V gene are SNHLY and FYNNEI. The CDR3 sequence is CASSEGWGRTDTQYF. Here the CDR3 DNA reads TGTGCCAGCAGTGAAGGGTGGGGGCGCACAGATACGCAGTATTTT. The full variable domain, with the rest looked up from reference TRBV2 and TRBJ2-3, is EPEVTQTPSHQVTQMGQEVILRCVPISNHLYFYWYRQILGQKVEFLVSFYNNEISEKSEIFDDQFSVERPDGSNFTLKIRSTKLEDSAMYFCASSEGWGRTDTQYFGPGTRLTVL.

This sequence joins TRBV4-1 and TRBJ2-7; maybe TRBD1 (6 bases). The V end was cut by 0 bases, the J end by 4 bases, with 16 bases between. The CDR3 length is 16 residues. The germline V gene encodes CDR1 MGHRA and CDR2 YSYEKL. As DNA, the CDR3 is TGCGCCAGCAGCCAAGAAGAGAGACAGGTTGTTTACGAGCAGTACTTC. Protein sequence: CASSQEERQVVYEQYF.

This chain connects TRBV6-6 to TRBJ2-7; 8 bases are shared with TRBD2. Germline V gene sequence: CDR1 MNHNY, CDR2 SVGAGI (reference sequence). Unmatched junction bases numbered 8, after V lost 7 bases and J lost 0 bases. The CDR3 is 15 amino acids. CDR3 sequence: CASMERGLSSYEQYF. The CDR3 DNA sequence: TGTGCCAGCATGGAGCGGGGGCTGAGCTCCTACGAGCAGTACTTC.

V and J are TRBV19 and TRBJ2-7, with 7 nucleotides matching TRBD1. This CDR3 has 13 residues. Germline CDR1 and CDR2: LNHDA and SQIVND (reference sequence). J was trimmed by 3 bases and V by 3 bases; bases with no gene match: 2. CDR3 sequence: CASSMGTVYEQYF. DNA of the CDR3: TGTGCCAGTAGTATGGGGACAGTCTACGAGCAGTACTTC.

This clone was seen just once. The chain's CDR3 is CASSPTGTGDYGYTF. DNA of the CDR3: TGTGCCAGCTCACCTACCGGGACAGGGGATTATGGCTACACCTTC. The chain is built from TRBV18 and TRBJ1-2; 10 positions match TRBD1. V gave up 3 bases and J gave up 5 bases; unmatched junction bases: 6. There are 15 residues in the CDR3. CDR1 KGHSH and CDR2 LQKENI come from the germline V gene.

The rearrangement links TRBV7-8 to TRBJ1-1; possible D gene TRBD1, 5 bases. Per the germline V gene, CDR1 is SGHVS and CDR2 is FQNEAQ. V lost 5 bases, J lost 5 bases, and 18 bases lay in between. The length of the CDR3 is 15 residues. The CDR3 loop reads CASSRIQGGWTEAFF. The DNA of the CDR3 is TGTGCCAGCAGCCGGATTCAGGGAGGGTGGACTGAAGCTTTCTTT.

This chain uses TRBV9 with TRBJ1-2; TRBD1 matches 7 bases. The CDR3 runs to 17 residues. Per germline, CDR1 SGDLS and CDR2 YYNGEE. V shed 3 bases and J 6 bases; nucleotides not matched to a gene: 17. The CDR3 loop reads CASSAFTLPGQKNGYTF. Written as DNA, the CDR3 is TGTGCCAGCAGCGCATTTACTTTACCGGGACAGAAGAATGGCTACACCTTC.

This clone showed up just a few times. V usage is TRBV20-1 and J usage is TRBJ1-2; 11 nucleotides agree with TRBD1. Germline values: CDR1 DFQATT, CDR2 SNEGSKA (reference sequence). V lost 3 bases, J lost 12 bases, and 6 bases stayed unmatched. CDR3 length equals 12 residues. CDR3 DNA: TGCAGTGCTAGTGTGGACAGGGGGCACAACACCTTC. This gives the protein CSASVDRGHNTF.

The J gene is TRBJ2-3, the V gene TRBV6-5, with 12 bases aligning to TRBD2. Germline CDR1 is MNHEY and CDR2 is SVGAGI. J gave up 2 bases and V 5 bases, and 2 bases lay outside the gene matches. The CDR3 is 15 residues long. CDR3 coding DNA: TGTGCCAGCAGTCGACTAGCGGGGGACACAGATACGCAGTATTTT. Protein sequence: CASSRLAGDTDTQYF.

The chain couples TRBV6-5 to TRBJ1-2; 8 bases fit TRBD1. This CDR3 spans 16 amino acids. Unmatched junction bases numbered 6, after V lost 3 bases and J lost 0 bases. Germline assignment: CDR1 MNHEY and CDR2 SVGAGI. The CDR3 DNA sequence: TGTGCCAGCAGTTATTGGGGACAGGCAGCTAACTATGGCTACACCTTC. Protein product: CASSYWGQAANYGYTF.

The chain couples TRBV19 to TRBJ2-7; 8 nucleotides match TRBD2. Germline CDR1 and CDR2: LNHDA and SQIVND (reference sequence). There are 17 residues in the CDR3. V was clipped by 0 bases and J by 1 base; unmatched bases: 8. The CDR3 DNA follows: TGTGCCAGTAGTATAGATCTGACAAGCGGGGGATCCTACGAGCAGTACTTC. Residues: CASSIDLTSGGSYEQYF.